Here is one TCR beta chain with its context. The antigen is undetermined. This entry belongs to a study of cytomegalovirus exposure and HLA in healthy donors. General study points: Donor immune exposure was known only as CMV serostatus. Analysis was carried out at a later point, and it linked a missense DCLRE1C variant to TCR beta V- and J-gene trimming.

PCR was performed using 60 Vbeta and 13 Jbeta primers. Profiled with immunoSEQ multiplex PCR; TCRdb holds only in-frame clones, not every one. The top ten clones hold around 8% of a sample with more than 100,000 clones, about four fifths of them seen once. Trimming pared 8 bases from V and 7 bases from J, leaving 12 bases between. CDR3 length: 13 amino acids. Looked up from germline, CDR1 is MNHEY and CDR2 is SVGAGI. The V call is TRBV6-5, the J call TRBJ1-6; D perhaps matches TRBD1 (5 bases). Input material: PBMCs. This clonotype was sampled from a female donor in good health and CMV-seropositive. The CDR3 DNA sequence: TGTGCCAGCTACCGGGACTTGAATTCACCCCTCCACTTT. Its translation: CASYRDLNSPLHF.